This T cell receptor beta chain was profiled in a study of blood T cell repertoires in COVID-19. Study-wide context: Donors in the United States, Italy and Spain gave samples during acute or convalescent COVID-19. Nucleic acid was either cDNA or gDNA, and it came from T cells, B-cell-depleted T cells, or PBMCs.

The Seattle patients, enrolled during active infection, were followed longitudinally. The CDR3 length is 15 residues. Germline CDR1 is MGHRA and CDR2 is YSYEKL. V was clipped by 3 bases and J by 7 bases; unmatched bases: 7. Original analysis: It was from reference gene primer amplification that nucleated cell counts were estimated. Data came from immunoSEQ multiplex PCR; TCRdb stores just in-frame clones and leaves some out. Clone size and the V and J calls come from that table; the DNA yielded D and trimming. This sample has 350,000 or so clones, with about 92% found just once. The receptor was isolated from a woman aged 55 to 70 with COVID-19, enrolled during active disease. Material: peripheral blood. The J gene is TRBJ2-1, the V gene TRBV4-1, with TRBD1 matching over 9 bases. CDR3 sequence: CASSQPGTGRNEQFF. CDR3 nucleotide sequence: TGCGCCAGCAGCCAGCCCGGGACAGGGAGGAATGAGCAGTTCTTC.